This TCR beta chain was sequenced for a study of metastatic and nonmetastatic thyroid tumors. Regarding the study as a whole: Reported TCR beta diversity, measured in blood and tumor, was significantly higher for malignant thyroid tumors than for benign nodules.

MiXCR re-clonotyped the PCR reads for TCRdb. The sample has about 59,000 clones; 15% to 20% are singletons. The CDR3 contains 15 residues. Trimming cost V 8 bases and J 3 bases; bases outside gene matches: 11. Per the germline V gene, CDR1 is MRHNA and CDR2 is SNTAGT. This clone was detected many times. As yet, its antigen is unknown. Nobody among the patients had been given any treatment before thyroid surgery. The specimen sequenced was blood. This chain connects TRBV6-4 to TRBJ2-7; 9 bases are a match to TRBD2. The receptor's source is a male donor with papillary thyroid cancer or a benign thyroid nodule (not recorded which). Some clones in this sample may be carry-over from other donors' samples. The CDR3 DNA reads TGTGCCAGCCCCCGAGCAGCGGGAGGATGCTACGAGCAGTACGTC. Amino acids: CASPRAAGGCYEQYV.